This T cell receptor (beta chain) appears in the sequencing data of a study of T-cell memory formation after mild COVID-19. Study as a whole: Clustering of TCRs was largely donor specific.

Regarding the study as a whole: For second-wave clones that peaked at day 37, SARS-CoV-2 specificity went unverified.

Via MiXCR, TCRdb re-called the 5' RACE reads, giving one row per CDR3 protein. The sample holds fewer than 600,000 distinct CDR3 sequences; about 20% are singletons and the top ten take approximately 8%. The CDR3 length is 15 residues. V gave up 5 bases and J gave up 5 bases, with 18 bases separating them. A word on this clonotype: Its antigen is not known.

The sample consisted of PBMCs or a T cell subset sorted from them (not recorded which). This clonotype was sampled from an adult woman who had mild COVID-19 (a few samples of this study predate the infection). Cell type and time point are not known. The chain joins TRBV12-3 or TRBV12-4 to TRBJ1-2, with unresolved D. The CDR3 is CASSPIGNTRYGYTF. CDR3 in DNA: TGTGCCAGCAGTCCCATCGGGAACACACGTTATGGCTACACCTTC.